Below, 18 T cell receptor beta chains from the same sample are listed, as sequenced in a study of beta chain features in type 1 diabetes. Isolated RNA was reverse transcribed in full, so expressed TCRB transcripts were sequenced. This table comes from immunoSEQ multiplex PCR, and its TCRdb copy is limited to in-frame clones, with some not included. The data hold about 250,000 clones, with around 14% observed a single time. Material: naive CD4+ T cells from blood. The receptor source for this set is a woman aged 40 to 55 in good health.

This clone was counted only a few times. The chain joins TRBV4-2 to TRBJ2-3; D not resolved. The CDR3 has 15 residues. Germline CDR1 and CDR2: LGHNA and YNFKEQ. Trimming shortened V by 0 bases and J by 3 bases, and 10 bases separated the two germline ends. The CDR3 spells CASSQDWRGTDTQYF. As DNA, the CDR3 is TGTGCCAGCAGCCAAGATTGGCGCGGAACAGATACGCAGTATTTT.

This clone has a handful of counts. V gene TRBV7-9 combines with J gene TRBJ1-1; 7 bases are shared with TRBD1. The CDR3 is made up of 15 amino acids. Germline V gene data show CDR1 as SEHNR and CDR2 as FQNEAQ (reference sequence). V shed 1 base and J 3 bases; nucleotides not matched to a gene: 5. Here the CDR3 reads CASSLVRQGDTEAFF. The CDR3 bases are TGTGCCAGCAGCTTAGTTAGGCAGGGGGACACTGAAGCTTTCTTT.

In this sample, this clone turned up a few times. The rearrangement joins TRBV5-6 to TRBJ1-2, with a possible D match to TRBD1 (6 bases). From germline, CDR1 is SGHDT and CDR2 YYEEEE. CDR3 length equals 14 residues. Trimming stripped 4 bases from V and 4 bases from J, with 14 bases between. DNA of the CDR3: TGTGCCAGCAGCAGCTGGGGACATTCCTATGGCTACACCTTC. This gives the protein CASSSWGHSYGYTF.

In this sample, this clone turned up a few times. The chain couples TRBV15 to TRBJ1-2; D is undetermined. In germline, CDR1 is LNHNV, CDR2 YYDKDF (reference sequence). Trimming took 3 bases from V and 5 from J, leaving 16 bases between them. The CDR3 consists of 15 residues. The CDR3 loop is CATSSIWSQAYGYTF. For the CDR3, the DNA is TGTGCCACCAGCAGTATCTGGTCGCAGGCTTATGGCTACACCTTC. Variable domain in full (rest from reference TRBV15 and TRBJ1-2): DAMVIQNPRYQVTQFGKPVTLSCSQTLNHNVMYWYQQKSSQAPKLLFHYYDKDFNNEADTPDNFQSRRPNTSFCFLDIRSPGLGDTAMYLCATSSIWSQAYGYTFGSGTRLTVV.

This clone has more than one count but fewer than ten. This sequence joins TRBV10-3 and TRBJ2-5; D not certain. The DNA matches TRBJ2-7 better at its end, which makes the J call doubtful. This CDR3 is built from 14 residues. CDR1 ENHRY and CDR2 SYGVKD come from the germline V gene. DNA of the CDR3: TGTGCCATCAGCCTAGACCGAGGAGCCTACGAGCAGTACTTC. It encodes CAISLDRGAYEQYF.

This clone appeared a few times. V gene TRBV7-2 combines with J gene TRBJ2-2; D is possibly TRBD1 (6 bases). CDR1 and CDR2 (germline): SGHTA, FQGNSA. CDR3 size: 16 residues. V was cut by 5 bases and J by 2 bases, with 15 bases left in between. CDR3 DNA: TGTGCCAGCAGCGCCCAGGGGCGCTTAAACACCGGGGAGCTGTTTTTT. This gives the protein CASSAQGRLNTGELFF.

The gene calls are TRBV2 and TRBJ2-4; D ambiguous. The germline V gene has CDR1 SNHLY and CDR2 FYNNEI. The CDR3 is 13 amino acids. V was trimmed by 3 bases and J by 8 bases, leaving 11 bases between them. The CDR3, as DNA: TGTGCCAGCAGTGACGTCCCAGAGGACATTCAGTACTTC. Residues: CASSDVPEDIQYF.

This rearrangement joins TRBV14 to TRBJ1-2; D is ambiguous. V lost 4 bases and J lost 6, with 9 bases in between. The CDR3 is 12 amino acids. The germline V gene encodes CDR1 SGHDN and CDR2 FVKESK. In nucleotides, the CDR3 is TGTGCCAGCAGCCCGGGTTCAGATGGCTACACCTTC. Protein sequence: CASSPGSDGYTF.

J is TRBJ2-6 and V is TRBV5-1; D remains ambiguous. CDR3 length: 15 amino acids. The germline V gene encodes CDR1 SGHRS and CDR2 YFSETQ. Trimming removed 1 base at V and 2 bases at J, with 7 bases between. CDR3 loop: CASSLQDPGANVLTF. Written as DNA, the CDR3 is TGCGCCAGCAGCTTGCAGGATCCTGGGGCCAACGTCCTGACTTTC. Together with reference TRBV5-1 and TRBJ2-6, the CDR3 gives the full variable domain: KAGVTQTPRYLIKTRGQQVTLSCSPISGHRSVSWYQQTPGQGLQFLFEYFSETQRNKGNFPGRFSGRQFSNSRSEMNVSTLELGDSALYLCASSLQDPGANVLTFGAGSRLTVL.

This clone was seen more than once but under ten times. V is TRBV6-5 and J is TRBJ1-5; no clear D. This CDR3 is 12 amino acids long. V was pared by 2 bases and J by 9 bases, with 8 bases between. Germline CDR1 reads MNHEY; CDR2 reads SVGAGI. For the CDR3, the DNA is TGTGCCAGCAGTTACCCGGGTGGGCCCCAGCATTTT. This encodes CASSYPGGPQHF.

The table lists this clone with a few counts. V and J are TRBV10-3 and TRBJ2-7, with D tentatively TRBD2 (5 bases). Per the germline V gene, CDR1 is ENHRY and CDR2 is SYGVKD. The CDR3 has 11 residues. V was pared by 8 bases and J by 7 bases, with 12 bases between. CDR3 bases: TGTGCCATCCGGGAACTGGGAGAGCAGTACTTC. Amino acids: CAIRELGEQYF.

This clone was detected only a few times. The gene calls are TRBV25-1 and TRBJ2-2; D perhaps matches TRBD1 (6 bases). V lost 5 bases and J lost 2, with 18 bases in between. The germline CDR1 and CDR2 sequences are MGHDK and SYGVNS. The CDR3 sequence is 17 residues long. CDR3 amino acids: CASSSPSGTLNTGELFF. As DNA, the CDR3 is TGTGCCAGCAGTTCCCCATCCGGGACACTAAACACCGGGGAGCTGTTTTTT.

This clone came up a few times. The chain is built from TRBV18 and TRBJ1-1; D unclear. The CDR3 contains 15 residues. Trimming removed 3 bases at V and 7 bases at J, with 18 bases between. Germline V gene data show CDR1 as KGHSH and CDR2 as LQKENI. The CDR3 spells CASSPPNGERSEAFF. The DNA of the CDR3 is TGTGCCAGCTCACCCCCCAACGGGGAGAGGAGTGAAGCTTTCTTT.

V is TRBV2 and J is TRBJ1-5; D remains unclear. Trimming removed 4 bases at V and 0 bases at J, with 19 bases between. This CDR3 has 18 residues. CDR1 and CDR2 from the germline V gene are SNHLY and FYNNEI. CDR3 sequence (DNA): TGTGCCAGCAGTGGGGTAGGAGGGTGGGGATATAGCAATCAGCCCCAGCATTTT. Protein: CASSGVGGWGYSNQPQHF. Looking up the rest from reference TRBV2 and TRBJ1-5 gives the full variable domain: EPEVTQTPSHQVTQMGQEVILRCVPISNHLYFYWYRQILGQKVEFLVSFYNNEISEKSEIFDDQFSVERPDGSNFTLKIRSTKLEDSAMYFCASSGVGGWGYSNQPQHFGDGTRLSIL.

This clone was detected a few times. The chain employs TRBV13 and TRBJ1-5; 7 bases are a match to TRBD1. CDR1 is PRHDT, CDR2 FYEKMQ, per germline (reference sequence). The CDR3 has 17 residues. V lost 4 bases, J lost 4 bases, and 13 bases stayed unmatched. CDR3 DNA: TGTGCCAGCAGCTCCCCCTGGCGCCGGGACAGAAATCAGCCCCAGCATTTT. This translates into CASSSPWRRDRNQPQHF.

This clone has just a few counts. The rearrangement uses TRBV10-2 and TRBJ1-1; TRBD1 matches 8 bases. Germline CDR1 reads WSHSY; CDR2 reads SAAADI. CDR3 length: 13 amino acids. The V segment lost 7 bases and the J segment 4 bases; nucleotides outside the gene matches: 5. Here the CDR3 reads CASTAGGFTEAFF. CDR3 coding DNA: TGCGCCAGCACGGCAGGGGGCTTCACTGAAGCTTTCTTT.

This clone was observed a handful of times. The CDR3 loop is CASSTRTGDSYNEQFF. CDR3 DNA: TGTGCCAGCAGCACGCGGACAGGCGATTCCTACAATGAGCAGTTCTTC. V gene TRBV9 combines with J gene TRBJ2-1; 7 bases map to TRBD1. CDR3 length: 16 amino acids. In germline, CDR1 is SGDLS, CDR2 YYNGEE. The junction had 8 bases not matched to a gene; V was cut back by 4 bases and J by 1 base.

This clone was detected a few times. The chain uses TRBV18 and TRBJ2-3; 8 nucleotides match TRBD2. The CDR3 is made up of 15 amino acids. Germline trimming cut 6 bases from V and 2 bases from J; bases unmatched to any gene: 7. Germline loops: CDR1 KGHSH, CDR2 LQKENI. The CDR3 spells CASSLLAVSTDTQYF. The CDR3, as DNA: TGTGCCAGCTCTTTACTAGCGGTATCCACAGATACGCAGTATTTT.